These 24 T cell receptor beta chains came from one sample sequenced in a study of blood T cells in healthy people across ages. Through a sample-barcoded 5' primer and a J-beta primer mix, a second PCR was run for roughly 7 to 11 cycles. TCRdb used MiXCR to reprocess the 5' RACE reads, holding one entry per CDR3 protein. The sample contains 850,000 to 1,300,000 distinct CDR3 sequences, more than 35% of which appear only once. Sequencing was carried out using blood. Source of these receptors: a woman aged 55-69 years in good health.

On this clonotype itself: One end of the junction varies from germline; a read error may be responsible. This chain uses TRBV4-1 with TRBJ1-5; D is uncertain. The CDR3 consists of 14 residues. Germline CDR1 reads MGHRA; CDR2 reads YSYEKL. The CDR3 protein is CASSQELSSQPQHF. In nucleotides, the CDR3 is TGCGCCAGCAGCCAAGAACTGAGCAGTCAGCCCCAGCATTTT.

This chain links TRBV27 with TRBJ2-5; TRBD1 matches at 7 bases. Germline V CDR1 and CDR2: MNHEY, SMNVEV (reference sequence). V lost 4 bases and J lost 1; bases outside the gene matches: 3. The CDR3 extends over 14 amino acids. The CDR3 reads CASSYTGAQETQYF. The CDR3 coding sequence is TGTGCCAGCAGTTATACAGGGGCCCAAGAGACCCAGTACTTC.

The CDR3 sequence is CASSPQPVTGELFF. In nucleotides, the CDR3 is TGTGCCAGCAGCCCCCAACCGGTGACCGGGGAGCTGTTTTTT. The V and J genes are TRBV9 and TRBJ2-2; unclear D gene. Trimming stripped 4 bases from V and 5 bases from J, with 12 bases between. This CDR3 has 14 amino acids. Germline V lookup: CDR1 SGDLS, CDR2 YYNGEE.

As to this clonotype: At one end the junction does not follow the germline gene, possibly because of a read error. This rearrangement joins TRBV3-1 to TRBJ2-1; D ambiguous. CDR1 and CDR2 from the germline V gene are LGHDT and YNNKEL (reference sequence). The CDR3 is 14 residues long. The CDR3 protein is CATSQDGSDNEQFF. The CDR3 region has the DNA TGTGCCACCAGCCAAGACGGTAGTGACAATGAGCAGTTCTTC.

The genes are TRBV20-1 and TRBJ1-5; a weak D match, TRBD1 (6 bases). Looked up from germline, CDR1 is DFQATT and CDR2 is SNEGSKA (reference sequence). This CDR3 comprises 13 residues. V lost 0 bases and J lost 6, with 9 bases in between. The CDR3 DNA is TGCAGTGCTAGAGATGGGGGGGCTCAGCCCCAGCATTTT. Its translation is CSARDGGAQPQHF.

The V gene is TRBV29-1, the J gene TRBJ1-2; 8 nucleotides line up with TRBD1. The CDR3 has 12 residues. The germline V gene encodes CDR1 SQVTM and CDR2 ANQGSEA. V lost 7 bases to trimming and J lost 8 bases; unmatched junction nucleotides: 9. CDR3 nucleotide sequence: TGCAGCGGATTCAGGGGGCTAGAGGGCTACACCTTC. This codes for CSGFRGLEGYTF.

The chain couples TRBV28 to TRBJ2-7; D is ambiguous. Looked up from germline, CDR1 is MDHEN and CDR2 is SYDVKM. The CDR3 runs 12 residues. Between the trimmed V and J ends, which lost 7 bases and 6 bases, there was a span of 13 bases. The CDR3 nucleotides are TGTGCCAGCACCCCCTCCAAAGGCGAGCAGTACTTC. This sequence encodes CASTPSKGEQYF.

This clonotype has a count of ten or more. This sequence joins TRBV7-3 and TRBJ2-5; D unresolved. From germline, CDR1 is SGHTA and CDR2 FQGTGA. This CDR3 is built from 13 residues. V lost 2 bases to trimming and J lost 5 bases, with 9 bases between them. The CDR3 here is CASSLGVGETQYF. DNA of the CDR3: TGTGCCAGCAGCTTAGGGGTCGGGGAGACCCAGTACTTC.

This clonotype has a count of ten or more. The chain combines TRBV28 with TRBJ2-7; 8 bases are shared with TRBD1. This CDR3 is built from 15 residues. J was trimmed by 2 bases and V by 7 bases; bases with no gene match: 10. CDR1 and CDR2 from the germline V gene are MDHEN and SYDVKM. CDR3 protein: CASTIRGLSAYEQYF. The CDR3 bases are TGTGCCAGCACCATCAGGGGGCTTTCGGCCTACGAGCAGTACTTC.

The CDR3 DNA reads TGCGCCAGCAGTGAGGGGCGGGGGATGAACACTGAAGCTTTCTTT. Encoded protein: CASSEGRGMNTEAFF. The chain couples TRBV10-1 to TRBJ1-1; perhaps TRBD1 as D (5 bases). The V gene lost 2 bases and the J gene lost 0 bases, with 10 bases spanning the gap. CDR1 and CDR2 from the germline V gene are WNHNN and SYGVQD (reference sequence). CDR3 length: 15 residues.

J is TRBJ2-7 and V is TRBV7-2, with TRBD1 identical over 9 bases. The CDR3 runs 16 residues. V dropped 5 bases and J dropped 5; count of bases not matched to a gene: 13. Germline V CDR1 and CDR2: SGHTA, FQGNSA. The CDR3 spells CASSQTGQGRVDEQYF. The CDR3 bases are TGTGCCAGCAGCCAGACCGGACAGGGGAGAGTCGACGAGCAGTACTTC.

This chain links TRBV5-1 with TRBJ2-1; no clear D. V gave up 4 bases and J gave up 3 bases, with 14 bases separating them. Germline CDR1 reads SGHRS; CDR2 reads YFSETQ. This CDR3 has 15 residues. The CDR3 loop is CASSTGTPVYNEQFF. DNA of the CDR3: TGCGCCAGCAGCACCGGTACTCCAGTCTACAATGAGCAGTTCTTC.

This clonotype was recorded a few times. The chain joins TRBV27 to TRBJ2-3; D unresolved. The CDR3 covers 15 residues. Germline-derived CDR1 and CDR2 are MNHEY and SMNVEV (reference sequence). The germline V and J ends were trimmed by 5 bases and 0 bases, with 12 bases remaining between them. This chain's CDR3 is CASSPRLTSTDTQYF. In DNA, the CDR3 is TGTGCCAGCAGTCCCAGGTTAACTAGCACAGATACGCAGTATTTT.

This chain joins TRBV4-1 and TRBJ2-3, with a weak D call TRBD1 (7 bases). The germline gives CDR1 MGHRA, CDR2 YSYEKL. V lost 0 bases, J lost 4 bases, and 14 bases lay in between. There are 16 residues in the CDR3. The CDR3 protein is CASSQDRRGPADTQYF. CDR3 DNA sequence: TGCGCCAGCAGCCAAGATCGGAGGGGGCCGGCAGATACGCAGTATTTT.

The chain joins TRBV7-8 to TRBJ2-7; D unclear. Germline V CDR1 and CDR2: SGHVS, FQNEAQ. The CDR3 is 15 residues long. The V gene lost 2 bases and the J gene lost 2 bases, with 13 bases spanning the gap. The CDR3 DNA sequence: TGTGCCAGCAGCTTAAGTCTGGGAATGGCCTACGAGCAGTACTTC. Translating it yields CASSLSLGMAYEQYF.

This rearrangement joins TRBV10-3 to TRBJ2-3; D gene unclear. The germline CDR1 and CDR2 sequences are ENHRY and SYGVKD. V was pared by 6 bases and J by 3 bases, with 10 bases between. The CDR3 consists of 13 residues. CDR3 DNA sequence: TGTGCCATCAGGGGTGAGTCGACAGATACGCAGTATTTT. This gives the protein CAIRGESTDTQYF.

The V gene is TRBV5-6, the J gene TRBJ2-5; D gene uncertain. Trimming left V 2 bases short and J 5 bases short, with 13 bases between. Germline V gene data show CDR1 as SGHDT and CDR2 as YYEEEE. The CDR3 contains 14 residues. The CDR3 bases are TGTGCCAGCAGCTTTGGCACAACCGAGGAGACCCAGTACTTC. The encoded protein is CASSFGTTEETQYF.

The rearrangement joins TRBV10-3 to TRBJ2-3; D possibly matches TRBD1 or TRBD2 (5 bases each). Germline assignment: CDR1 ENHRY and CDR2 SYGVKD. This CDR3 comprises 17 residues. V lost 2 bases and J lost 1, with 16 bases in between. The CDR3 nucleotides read TGTGCCATCAGTGAGAGGCCGGGGCTACCAGGCACAGATACGCAGTATTTT. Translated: CAISERPGLPGTDTQYF.

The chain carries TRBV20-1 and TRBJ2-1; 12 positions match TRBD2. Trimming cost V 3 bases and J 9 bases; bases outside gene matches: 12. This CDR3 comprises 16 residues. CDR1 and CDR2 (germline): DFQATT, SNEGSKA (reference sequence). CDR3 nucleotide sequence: TGCAGTGCTAGGGATCTAGCGGGAGGGCCGGTTCCTGAGCAGTTCTTC. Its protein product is CSARDLAGGPVPEQFF.

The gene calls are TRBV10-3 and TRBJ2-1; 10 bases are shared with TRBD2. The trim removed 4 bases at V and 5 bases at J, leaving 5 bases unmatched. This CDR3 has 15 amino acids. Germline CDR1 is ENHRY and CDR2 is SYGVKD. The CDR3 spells CAISARTSGNNEQFF. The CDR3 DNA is TGTGCCATCAGTGCACGGACTAGCGGCAACAATGAGCAGTTCTTC.

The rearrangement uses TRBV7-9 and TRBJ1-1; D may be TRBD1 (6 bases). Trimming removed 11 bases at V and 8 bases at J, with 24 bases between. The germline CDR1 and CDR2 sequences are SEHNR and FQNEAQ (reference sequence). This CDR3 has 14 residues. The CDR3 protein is CAGSELGGNGEAFF. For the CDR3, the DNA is TGTGCCGGGTCCGAACTAGGGGGGAATGGGGAAGCTTTCTTT. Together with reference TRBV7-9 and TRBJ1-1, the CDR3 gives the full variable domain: DTGVSQNPRHKITKRGQNVTFRCDPISEHNRLYWYRQTLGQGPEFLTYFQNEAQLEKSRLLSDRFSAERPKGSFSTLEIQRTEQGDSAMYLCAGSELGGNGEAFFGQGTRLTVV.

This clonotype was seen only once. The CDR3 DNA reads TGCAGTGCTAGCGGGAACAATGAGCAGTACTTC. Translation gives CSASGNNEQYF. The gene calls are TRBV20-1 and TRBJ2-1; weak D call: TRBD2 (5 bases). The DNA end lines up better with TRBJ2-7; the J call may be wrong. CDR3 length: 11 amino acids. Germline assignment: CDR1 DFQATT and CDR2 SNEGSKA (reference sequence).

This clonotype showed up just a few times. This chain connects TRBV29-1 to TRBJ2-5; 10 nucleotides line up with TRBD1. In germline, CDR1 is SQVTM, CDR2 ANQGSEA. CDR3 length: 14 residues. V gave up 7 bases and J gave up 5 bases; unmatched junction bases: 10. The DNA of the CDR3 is TGCAGCGCAGATCTGACAGGGGGCGCGGAGACCCAGTACTTC. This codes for CSADLTGGAETQYF.

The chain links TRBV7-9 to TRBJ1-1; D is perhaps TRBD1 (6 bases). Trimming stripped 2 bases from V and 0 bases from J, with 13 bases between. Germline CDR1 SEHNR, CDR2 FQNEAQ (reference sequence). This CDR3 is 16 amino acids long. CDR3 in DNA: TGTGCCAGCAGCTTAAAGGGAGGGGGTCTGAACACTGAAGCTTTCTTT. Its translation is CASSLKGGGLNTEAFF.